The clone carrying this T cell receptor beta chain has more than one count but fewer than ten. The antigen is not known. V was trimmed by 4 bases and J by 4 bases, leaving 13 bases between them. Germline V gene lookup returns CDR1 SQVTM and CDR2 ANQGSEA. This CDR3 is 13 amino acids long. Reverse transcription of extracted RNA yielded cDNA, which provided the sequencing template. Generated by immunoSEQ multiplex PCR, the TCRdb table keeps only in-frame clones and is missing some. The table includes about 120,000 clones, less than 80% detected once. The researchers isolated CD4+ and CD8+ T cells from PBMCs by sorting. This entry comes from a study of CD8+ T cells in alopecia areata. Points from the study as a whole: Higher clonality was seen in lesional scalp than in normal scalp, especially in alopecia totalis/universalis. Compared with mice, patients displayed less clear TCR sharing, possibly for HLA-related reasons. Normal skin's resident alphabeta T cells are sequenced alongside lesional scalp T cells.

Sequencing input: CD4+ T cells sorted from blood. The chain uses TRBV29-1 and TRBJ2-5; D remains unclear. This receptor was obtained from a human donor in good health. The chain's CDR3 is CSVAPTSAETQYF. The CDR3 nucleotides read TGCAGCGTTGCCCCGACCTCGGCAGAGACCCAGTACTTC.